This is a list of T cell receptor beta chains from one sample in a study of blood T cell repertoires in COVID-19. Assay used: immunoSEQ multiplex PCR; TCRdb lists only in-frame clones, some missing. The sample lists 60,000 to 85,000 clones, roughly 87% occurring once. Sequenced input: peripheral blood. Receptor source: a woman of 80 years or more with active or convalescent COVID-19. CDR3s include the opening cysteine and the closing phenylalanine or tryptophan. The D gene is left open where the match is weak. Clone size, where shown, is once, few, many, or a class for clones that have expanded.

length: 15; size: .; J: TRBJ2-3; V: TRBV2; D: TRBD2; DNA: TGTGCCAGCAGTGAGAGGCGGGGGGGCCCAGATACGCAGTATTTT; CDR3: CASSERRGGPDTQYF
length: 16; size: .; J: TRBJ1-1; V: TRBV4-1; D: .; DNA: TGCGCCAGCAGCCAAGAACCCACGGGGGGCGTCACTGAAGCTTTCTTT; CDR3: CASSQEPTGGVTEAFF
length: 18; size: .; J: TRBJ2-7; V: TRBV5-1; D: TRBD2; DNA: TGCGCCAGCAGCTTGGAGTGGGGCGGGGGAGCCGGGGTCCACGAGCAGTACTTC; CDR3: CASSLEWGGGAGVHEQYF
length: 15; size: .; J: TRBJ1-5; V: TRBV24-1; D: TRBD1; DNA: TGTGCCACAGGGACAGGGGGCATTGGCAATCAGCCCCAGCATTTT; CDR3: CATGTGGIGNQPQHF
length: 15; size: once; J: TRBJ2-5; V: TRBV7-9; D: .; DNA: TGTGCCAGCAGCTTGGGAAACGGACAGTTTAACACCCAGTACTTC; CDR3: CASSLGNGQFNTQYF
length: 14; size: few; J: TRBJ1-6; V: TRBV19; D: TRBD1; DNA: TGTGCCAGTAGCGGACAGGGATATAATTCACCCCTCCACTTT; CDR3: CASSGQGYNSPLHF
length: 16; size: .; J: TRBJ2-4; V: TRBV4-3; D: .; DNA: TGCGCCAGCAGCCCTGAGGTTCGCCTAGCCAAAAACATTCAGTACTTC; CDR3: CASSPEVRLAKNIQYF
length: 14; size: .; J: TRBJ1-1; V: TRBV7-6; D: TRBD1; DNA: TGTGCCAGCAGCTCAGATGACAGGGGGACTGAAGCTTTCTTT; CDR3: CASSSDDRGTEAFF
length: 13; size: .; J: TRBJ1-2; V: TRBV6-2/TRBV6-3; D: .; DNA: TGTGCCAGCAGTTACGGGACAATATATGGCTACACCTTC; CDR3: CASSYGTIYGYTF
length: 19; size: .; J: TRBJ2-7; V: TRBV7-9; D: TRBD1; DNA: TGTGCCAGCAGCTTATGGACAGGTCTGACAATGACGAGCTCCTACGAGCAGTACTTC; CDR3: CASSLWTGLTMTSSYEQYF
length: 13; size: once; J: TRBJ2-1; V: TRBV30; D: .; DNA: TGTGCCTGGAGTAGGGACACCTTAAATGAGCAGTTCTTC; CDR3: CAWSRDTLNEQFF
length: 12; size: .; J: TRBJ1-1; V: TRBV29-1; D: .; DNA: TGCAGCGTTGAACCGGGGAGCACTGAAGCTTTCTTT; CDR3: CSVEPGSTEAFF
length: 14; size: .; J: TRBJ2-5; V: TRBV27; D: .; DNA: TGTGCCAGCAGTTTATTGGGGGGTAAGGGGACCCAGTACTTC; CDR3: CASSLLGGKGTQYF
length: 14; size: .; J: TRBJ1-1; V: TRBV19; D: .; DNA: TGTGCCAGTAGCCCACAGGGAATCAGGACTGAAGCTTTCTTT; CDR3: CASSPQGIRTEAFF
length: 15; size: .; J: TRBJ2-1; V: TRBV7-2; D: .; DNA: TGTGCCAGCAGCTTAGGTCTTAGCGTTAACAATGAGCAGTTCTTC; CDR3: CASSLGLSVNNEQFF
length: 13; size: .; J: TRBJ1-2; V: TRBV10-3; D: .; DNA: TGTGCCATCAGTGCCGGGACACCCTATGGCTACACCTTC; CDR3: CAISAGTPYGYTF
length: 13; size: .; J: TRBJ2-7; V: TRBV28; D: TRBD1; DNA: TGTGCCAGCAGTTCGACAGGGCCCTACGAGCAGTACTTC; CDR3: CASSSTGPYEQYF
length: 15; size: .; J: TRBJ1-4; V: TRBV7-2; D: .; DNA: TGTGCCAGCAGCTTAGGATGGCAGGGGACCGAAAAACTGTTTTTT; CDR3: CASSLGWQGTEKLFF
length: 14; size: few; J: TRBJ2-5; V: TRBV7-2; D: .; DNA: TGTGCCAGCAGCCCGGGACAACGTCAAGAGACCCAGTACTTC; CDR3: CASSPGQRQETQYF
length: 15; size: .; J: TRBJ2-3; V: TRBV6-5; D: TRBD2; DNA: TGTGCCAGCAGCCGGACTAGCGGGGGTTTATATACGCAGTATTTT; CDR3: CASSRTSGGLYTQYF
length: 13; size: .; J: TRBJ2-2; V: TRBV7-2; D: .; DNA: TGTGCCAGCACCCGTCCAGGGTCCGGGGAGCTGTTTTTT; CDR3: CASTRPGSGELFF
length: 12; size: .; J: TRBJ1-3; V: TRBV30; D: TRBD1; DNA: TGTGCCTGGTCACAGGGGGCAGACACCATATATTTT; CDR3: CAWSQGADTIYF
length: 16; size: .; J: TRBJ2-1; V: TRBV21-1; D: .; DNA: TGTGCCAGCAGCCCCAGGAGCCTAGCGGTCAACAATGAGCAGTTCTTC; CDR3: CASSPRSLAVNNEQFF
length: 16; size: few; J: TRBJ1-2; V: TRBV7-2; D: TRBD1; DNA: TGTGCCAGCAGCCCGCTCCGGGACAGCACCTTTTATGGCTACACCTTC; CDR3: CASSPLRDSTFYGYTF
length: 15; size: .; J: TRBJ2-1; V: TRBV5-1; D: .; DNA: TGCGCCAGCAGCTCGCAGGGCTCCACCTACAATGAGCAGTTCTTC; CDR3: CASSSQGSTYNEQFF
length: 14; size: .; J: TRBJ1-1; V: TRBV10-3; D: .; DNA: TGTGCCATCAGTGACCCACAGGGAGGGGCTGAAGCTTTCTTT; CDR3: CAISDPQGGAEAFF
length: 13; size: .; J: TRBJ1-2; V: TRBV30; D: .; DNA: TGTGCCTGGAGACAGGGTGAGGCCTATGGCTACACCTTC; CDR3: CAWRQGEAYGYTF
length: 13; size: .; J: TRBJ1-2; V: TRBV25-1; D: TRBD1; DNA: TGTGCCAGCAGTGAAGGGGACAGGGCTGGCTACACCTTC; CDR3: CASSEGDRAGYTF
length: 15; size: .; J: TRBJ2-6; V: TRBV28; D: TRBD1; DNA: TGTGCCACCCTCGCCAGGGGGTCTGGGGCCAACGTCCTGACTTTC; CDR3: CATLARGSGANVLTF
length: 13; size: .; J: TRBJ2-4; V: TRBV5-5; D: .; DNA: TGTGCCAGCAGCTTGCAGCAAGGGGACATTCAGTACTTC; CDR3: CASSLQQGDIQYF
length: 17; size: .; J: TRBJ2-1; V: TRBV18; D: .; DNA: TGTGCCAGCTCACCAACCCGAACCCCGAGCTCCTACAATGAGCAGTTCTTC; CDR3: CASSPTRTPSSYNEQFF
length: 14; size: .; J: TRBJ2-2; V: TRBV11-2; D: TRBD2; DNA: TGTGCCAGCACCCTAGCGGGGGCTACCGGGGAGCTGTTTTTT; CDR3: CASTLAGATGELFF
length: 17; size: .; J: TRBJ2-5; V: TRBV28; D: TRBD2; DNA: TGTGCCACCGAGGCACCAATGGGGCTAGCGGACCAAGAGACCCAGTACTTC; CDR3: CATEAPMGLADQETQYF